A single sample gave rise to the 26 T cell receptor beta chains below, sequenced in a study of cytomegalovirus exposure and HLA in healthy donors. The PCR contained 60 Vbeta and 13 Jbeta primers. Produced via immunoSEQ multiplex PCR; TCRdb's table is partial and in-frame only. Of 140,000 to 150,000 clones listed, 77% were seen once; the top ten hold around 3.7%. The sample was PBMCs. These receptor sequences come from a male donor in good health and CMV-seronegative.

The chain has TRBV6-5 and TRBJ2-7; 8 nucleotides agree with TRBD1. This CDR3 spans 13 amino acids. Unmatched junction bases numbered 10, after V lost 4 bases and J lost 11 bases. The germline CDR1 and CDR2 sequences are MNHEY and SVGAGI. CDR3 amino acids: CASSSSLDREEYF. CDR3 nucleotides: TGTGCCAGCAGTTCTTCCCTGGACAGGGAGGAGTACTTC.

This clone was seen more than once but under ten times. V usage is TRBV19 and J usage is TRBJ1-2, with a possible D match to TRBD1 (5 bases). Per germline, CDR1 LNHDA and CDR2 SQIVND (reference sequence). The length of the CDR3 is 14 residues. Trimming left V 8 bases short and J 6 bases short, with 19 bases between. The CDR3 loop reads CASSEGRGFDGYTF. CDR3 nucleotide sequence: TGTGCCAGTTCCGAAGGCCGGGGGTTCGATGGCTACACCTTC.

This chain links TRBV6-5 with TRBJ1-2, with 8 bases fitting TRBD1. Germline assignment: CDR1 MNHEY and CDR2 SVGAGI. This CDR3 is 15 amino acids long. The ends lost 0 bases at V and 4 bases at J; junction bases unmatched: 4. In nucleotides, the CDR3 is TGTGCCAGCAGTTACTCAACAGGGGGTAGCTATGGCTACACCTTC. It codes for CASSYSTGGSYGYTF.

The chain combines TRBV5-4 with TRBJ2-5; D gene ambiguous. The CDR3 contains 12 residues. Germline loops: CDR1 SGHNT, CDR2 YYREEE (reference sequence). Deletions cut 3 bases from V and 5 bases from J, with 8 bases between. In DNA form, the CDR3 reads TGTGCCAGCAGCTCGGTGTACGAGACCCAGTACTTC. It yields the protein CASSSVYETQYF.

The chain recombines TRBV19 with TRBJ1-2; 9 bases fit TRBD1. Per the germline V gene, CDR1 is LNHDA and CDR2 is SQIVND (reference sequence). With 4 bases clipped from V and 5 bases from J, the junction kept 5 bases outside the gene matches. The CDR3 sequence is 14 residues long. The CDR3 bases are TGTGCCAGTAGTACCTCGGGACAGGGTTATGGCTACACCTTC. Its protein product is CASSTSGQGYGYTF.

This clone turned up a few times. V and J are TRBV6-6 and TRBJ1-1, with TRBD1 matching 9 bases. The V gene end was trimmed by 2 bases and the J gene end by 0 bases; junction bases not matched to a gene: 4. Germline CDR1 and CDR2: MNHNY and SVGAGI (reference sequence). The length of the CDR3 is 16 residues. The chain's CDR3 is CASSYTGTGLNTEAFF. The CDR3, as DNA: TGTGCCAGCAGTTACACAGGGACAGGGCTGAACACTGAAGCTTTCTTT.

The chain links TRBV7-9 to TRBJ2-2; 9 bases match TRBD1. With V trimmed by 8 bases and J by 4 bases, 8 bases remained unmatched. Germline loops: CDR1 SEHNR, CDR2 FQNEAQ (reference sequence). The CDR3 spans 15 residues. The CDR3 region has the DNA TGTGCCAGCGGACAACAGGGGGCCGGCACCGGGGAGCTGTTTTTT. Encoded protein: CASGQQGAGTGELFF.

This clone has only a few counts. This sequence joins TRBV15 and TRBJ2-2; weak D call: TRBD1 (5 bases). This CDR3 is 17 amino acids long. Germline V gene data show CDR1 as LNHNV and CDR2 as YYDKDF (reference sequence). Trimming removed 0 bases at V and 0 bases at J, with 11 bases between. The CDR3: CATSRDETVSNTGELFF. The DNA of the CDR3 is TGTGCCACCAGCAGAGATGAGACAGTTTCGAACACCGGGGAGCTGTTTTTT.

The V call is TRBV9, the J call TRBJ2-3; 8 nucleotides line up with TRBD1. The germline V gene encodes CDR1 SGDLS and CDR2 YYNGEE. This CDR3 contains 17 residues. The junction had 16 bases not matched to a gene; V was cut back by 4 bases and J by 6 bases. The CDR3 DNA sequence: TGTGCCAGCAGCCCCTGGGGGGTGGCAGGGGGCGTTGATACGCAGTATTTT. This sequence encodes CASSPWGVAGGVDTQYF.

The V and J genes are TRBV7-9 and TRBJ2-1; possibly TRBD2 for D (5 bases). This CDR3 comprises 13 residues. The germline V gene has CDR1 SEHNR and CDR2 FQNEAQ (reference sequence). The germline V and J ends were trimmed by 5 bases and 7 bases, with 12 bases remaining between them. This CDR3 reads CASSPEEANEQFF. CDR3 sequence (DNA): TGTGCCAGCAGCCCCGAGGAGGCGAATGAGCAGTTCTTC.

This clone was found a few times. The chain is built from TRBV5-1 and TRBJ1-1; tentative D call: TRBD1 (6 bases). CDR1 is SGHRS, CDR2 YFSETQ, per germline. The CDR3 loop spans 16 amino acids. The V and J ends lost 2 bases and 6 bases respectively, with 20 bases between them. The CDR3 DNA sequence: TGCGCCAGCAGCTTTGCAACCGGGACACCCGCCGCTGAAGCTTTCTTT. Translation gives CASSFATGTPAAEAFF.

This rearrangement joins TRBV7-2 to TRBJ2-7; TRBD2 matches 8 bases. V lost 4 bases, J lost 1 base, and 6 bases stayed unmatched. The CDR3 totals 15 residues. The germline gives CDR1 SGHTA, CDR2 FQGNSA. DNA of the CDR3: TGTGCCAGCAGCTCGGGAGGGTTAAGGTCCTACGAGCAGTACTTC. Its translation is CASSSGGLRSYEQYF.

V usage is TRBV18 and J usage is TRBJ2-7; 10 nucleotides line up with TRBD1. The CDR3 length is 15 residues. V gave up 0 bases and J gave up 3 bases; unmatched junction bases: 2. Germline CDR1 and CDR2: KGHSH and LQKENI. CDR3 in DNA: TGTGCCAGCTCACCACCGGGACAGGGGATCTACGAGCAGTACTTC. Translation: CASSPPGQGIYEQYF.

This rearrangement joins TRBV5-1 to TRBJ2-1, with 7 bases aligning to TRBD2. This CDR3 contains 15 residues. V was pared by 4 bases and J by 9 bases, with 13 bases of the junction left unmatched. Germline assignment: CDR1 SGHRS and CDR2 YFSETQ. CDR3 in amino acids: CASSRWGEGQTEQFF. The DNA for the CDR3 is TGCGCCAGCAGCAGGTGGGGGGAGGGGCAGACTGAGCAGTTCTTC.

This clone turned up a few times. DNA for the CDR3: TGTGCCAGCAGCGGCTATAGCGGTTTTTTCACAGATACGCAGTATTTT. Residues: CASSGYSGFFTDTQYF. The rearrangement links TRBV9 to TRBJ2-3, with D perhaps TRBD2 (6 bases). Per germline, CDR1 SGDLS and CDR2 YYNGEE. V lost 3 bases and J 2 bases, leaving 16 bases between the germline ends. The CDR3 extends over 16 amino acids. The variable domain in full, completed from reference TRBV9 and TRBJ2-3, reads DSGVTQTPKHLITATGQRVTLRCSPRSGDLSVYWYQQSLDQGLQFLIQYYNGEERAKGNILERFSAQQFPDLHSELNLSSLELGDSALYFCASSGYSGFFTDTQYFGPGTRLTVL.

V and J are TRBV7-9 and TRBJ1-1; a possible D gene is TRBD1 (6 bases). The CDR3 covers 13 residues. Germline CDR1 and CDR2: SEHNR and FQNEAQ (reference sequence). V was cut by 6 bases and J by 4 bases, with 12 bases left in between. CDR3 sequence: CASRPTGSTEAFF. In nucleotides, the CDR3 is TGTGCCAGCAGACCTACAGGGTCCACTGAAGCTTTCTTT.

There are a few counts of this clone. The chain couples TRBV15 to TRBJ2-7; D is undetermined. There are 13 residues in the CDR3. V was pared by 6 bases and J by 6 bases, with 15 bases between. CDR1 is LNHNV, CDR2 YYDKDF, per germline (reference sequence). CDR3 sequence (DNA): TGTGCCACCAGTTTGCGAACTACTCTCGAGCAGTACTTC. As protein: CATSLRTTLEQYF.

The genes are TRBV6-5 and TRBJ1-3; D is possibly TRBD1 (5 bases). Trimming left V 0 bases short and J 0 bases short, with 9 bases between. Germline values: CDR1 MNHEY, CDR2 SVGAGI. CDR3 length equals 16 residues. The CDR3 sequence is CASSYSGQFSGNTIYF. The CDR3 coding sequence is TGTGCCAGCAGTTACTCTGGACAATTCTCTGGAAACACCATATATTTT.

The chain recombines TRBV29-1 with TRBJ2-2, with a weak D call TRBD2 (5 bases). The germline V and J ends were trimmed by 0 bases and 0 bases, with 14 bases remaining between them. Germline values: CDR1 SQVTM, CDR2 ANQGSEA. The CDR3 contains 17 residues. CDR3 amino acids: CSVEEKWGVSNTGELFF. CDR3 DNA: TGCAGCGTTGAAGAGAAGTGGGGAGTCTCGAACACCGGGGAGCTGTTTTTT.

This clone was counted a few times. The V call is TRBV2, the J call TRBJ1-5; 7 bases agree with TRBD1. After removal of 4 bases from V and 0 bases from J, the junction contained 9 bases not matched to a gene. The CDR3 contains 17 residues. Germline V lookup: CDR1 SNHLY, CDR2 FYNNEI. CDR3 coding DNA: TGTGCCAGCAGTGTTGATGGCAGGGGGTTTAGCAATCAGCCCCAGCATTTT. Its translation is CASSVDGRGFSNQPQHF. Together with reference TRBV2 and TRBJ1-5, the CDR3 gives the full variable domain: EPEVTQTPSHQVTQMGQEVILRCVPISNHLYFYWYRQILGQKVEFLVSFYNNEISEKSEIFDDQFSVERPDGSNFTLKIRSTKLEDSAMYFCASSVDGRGFSNQPQHFGDGTRLSIL.

CDR3 protein: CASSAGLAGNTGELFF. The CDR3 DNA reads TGTGCCAGCAGCGCCGGACTAGCGGGGAACACCGGGGAGCTGTTTTTT. The chain employs TRBV9 and TRBJ2-2, with 11 nucleotides matching TRBD2. This CDR3 has 16 residues. The V and J ends lost 3 bases and 1 base, in that order; junction bases with no gene match: 2. The germline V gene encodes CDR1 SGDLS and CDR2 YYNGEE.

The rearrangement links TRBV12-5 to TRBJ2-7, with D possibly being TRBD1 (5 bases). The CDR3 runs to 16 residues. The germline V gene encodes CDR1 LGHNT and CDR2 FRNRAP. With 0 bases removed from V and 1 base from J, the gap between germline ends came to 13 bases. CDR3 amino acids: CASGLVLGVQSYEQYF. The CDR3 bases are TGTGCTAGTGGTTTGGTATTAGGGGTACAATCCTACGAGCAGTACTTC.

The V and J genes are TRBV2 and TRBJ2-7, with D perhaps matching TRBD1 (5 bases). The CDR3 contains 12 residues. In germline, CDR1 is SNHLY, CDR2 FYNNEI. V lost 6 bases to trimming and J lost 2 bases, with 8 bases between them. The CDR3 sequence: CASRTETYEQYF. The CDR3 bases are TGTGCCAGCAGGACAGAAACCTACGAGCAGTACTTC.

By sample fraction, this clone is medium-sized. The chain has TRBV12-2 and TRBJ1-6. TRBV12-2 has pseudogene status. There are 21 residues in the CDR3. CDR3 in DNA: TGTGCAAGTCGCTTACGGGGGGAGGCAGATGGACATAGCTCCTATAATTCACCCCTCCACTTT. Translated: CASRLRGEADGHSSYNSPLHF.

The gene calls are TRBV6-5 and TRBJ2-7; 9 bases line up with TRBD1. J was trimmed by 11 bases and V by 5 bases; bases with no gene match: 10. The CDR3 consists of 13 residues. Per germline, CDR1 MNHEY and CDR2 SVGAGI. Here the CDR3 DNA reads TGTGCCAGCAGTAGGGACAGGGTGGGGATCGAGTACTTC. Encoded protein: CASSRDRVGIEYF.

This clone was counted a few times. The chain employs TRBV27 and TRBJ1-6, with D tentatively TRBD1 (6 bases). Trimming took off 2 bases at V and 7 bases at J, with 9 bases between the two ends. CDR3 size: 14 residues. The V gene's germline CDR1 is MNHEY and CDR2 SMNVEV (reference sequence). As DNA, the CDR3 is TGTGCCAGCAGTTTAAGGCAGGGGAATTCACCCCTCCACTTT. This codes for CASSLRQGNSPLHF.